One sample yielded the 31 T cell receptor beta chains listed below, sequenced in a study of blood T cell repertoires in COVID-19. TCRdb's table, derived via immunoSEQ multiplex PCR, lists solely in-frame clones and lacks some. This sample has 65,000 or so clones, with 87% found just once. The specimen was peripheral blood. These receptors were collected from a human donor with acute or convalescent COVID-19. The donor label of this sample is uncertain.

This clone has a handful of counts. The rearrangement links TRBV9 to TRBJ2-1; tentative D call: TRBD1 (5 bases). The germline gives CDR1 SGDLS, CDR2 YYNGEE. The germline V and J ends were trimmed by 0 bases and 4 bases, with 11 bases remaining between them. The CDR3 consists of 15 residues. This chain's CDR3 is CASSVAWAGYNEQFF. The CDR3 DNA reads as TGTGCCAGCAGCGTAGCTTGGGCAGGGTACAATGAGCAGTTCTTC.

As DNA, the CDR3 is TGTGCCAGCAGCTTAGCAAGACCAGGCAACACTGAAGCTTTCTTT. It yields the protein CASSLARPGNTEAFF. V usage is TRBV7-8 and J usage is TRBJ1-1; no definite D call. This CDR3 spans 15 amino acids. Trimming removed 0 bases at V and 2 bases at J, with 10 bases between. CDR1 is SGHVS, CDR2 FQNEAQ, per germline.

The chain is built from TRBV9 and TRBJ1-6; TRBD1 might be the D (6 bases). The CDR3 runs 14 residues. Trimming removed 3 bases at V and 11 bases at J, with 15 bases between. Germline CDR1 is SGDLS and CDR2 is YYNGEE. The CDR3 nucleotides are TGTGCCAGCAGCGACGGGACAATCTATACACCCCTCCACTTT. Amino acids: CASSDGTIYTPLHF.

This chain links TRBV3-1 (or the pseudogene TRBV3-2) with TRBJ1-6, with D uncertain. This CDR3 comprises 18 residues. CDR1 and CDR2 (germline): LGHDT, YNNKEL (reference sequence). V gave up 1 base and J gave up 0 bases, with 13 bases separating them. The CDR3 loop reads CASSQGLERISYNSPLHF. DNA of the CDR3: TGTGCCAGCAGCCAAGGATTGGAGCGGATCTCCTATAATTCACCCCTCCACTTT.

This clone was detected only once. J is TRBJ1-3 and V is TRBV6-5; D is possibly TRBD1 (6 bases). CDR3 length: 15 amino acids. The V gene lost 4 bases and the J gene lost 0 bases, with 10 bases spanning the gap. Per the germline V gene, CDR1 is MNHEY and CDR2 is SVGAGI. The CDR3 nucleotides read TGTGCCAGCAGTTTTCAGGGGATCTCTGGAAACACCATATATTTT. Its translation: CASSFQGISGNTIYF.

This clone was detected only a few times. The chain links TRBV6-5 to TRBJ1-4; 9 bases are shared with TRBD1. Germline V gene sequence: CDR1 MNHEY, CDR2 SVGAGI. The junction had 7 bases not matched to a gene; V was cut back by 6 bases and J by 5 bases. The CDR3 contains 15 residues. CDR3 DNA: TGTGCCAGCAGCAAAACGACAGGGGGGAATGAAAAACTGTTTTTT. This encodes CASSKTTGGNEKLFF.

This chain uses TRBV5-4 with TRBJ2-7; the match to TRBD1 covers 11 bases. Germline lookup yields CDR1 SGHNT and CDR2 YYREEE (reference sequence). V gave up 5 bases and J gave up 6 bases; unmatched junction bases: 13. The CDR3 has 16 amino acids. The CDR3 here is CASRTFGTGGPSEQYV. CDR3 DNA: TGTGCCAGCAGGACATTCGGGACAGGGGGTCCCTCCGAGCAGTACGTC.

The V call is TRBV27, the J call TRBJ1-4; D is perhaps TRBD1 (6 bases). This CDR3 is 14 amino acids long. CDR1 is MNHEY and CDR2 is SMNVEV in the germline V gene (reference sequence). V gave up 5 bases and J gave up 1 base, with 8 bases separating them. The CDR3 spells CASSLQGTNEKLFF. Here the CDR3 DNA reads TGTGCCAGCAGTCTACAGGGAACTAATGAAAAACTGTTTTTT.

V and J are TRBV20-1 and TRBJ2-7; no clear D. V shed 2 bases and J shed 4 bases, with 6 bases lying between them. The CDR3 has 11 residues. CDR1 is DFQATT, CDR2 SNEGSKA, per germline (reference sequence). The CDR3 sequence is CSARQSYEQYV. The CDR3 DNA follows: TGCAGTGCTAGACAGTCATACGAGCAGTACGTC.

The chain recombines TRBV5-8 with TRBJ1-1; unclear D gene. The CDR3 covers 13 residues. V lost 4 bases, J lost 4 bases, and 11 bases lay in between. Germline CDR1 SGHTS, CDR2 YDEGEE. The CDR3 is CASSLSTGTEAFF. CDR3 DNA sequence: TGTGCCAGCAGCCTTAGTACGGGCACTGAAGCTTTCTTT. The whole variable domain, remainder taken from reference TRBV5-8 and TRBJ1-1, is EAGVTQSPTHLIKTRGQQATLRCSPISGHTSVYWYQQALGLGLQFLLWYDEGEERNRGNFPPRFSGRQFPNYSSELNVNALELEDSALYLCASSLSTGTEAFFGQGTRLTVV.

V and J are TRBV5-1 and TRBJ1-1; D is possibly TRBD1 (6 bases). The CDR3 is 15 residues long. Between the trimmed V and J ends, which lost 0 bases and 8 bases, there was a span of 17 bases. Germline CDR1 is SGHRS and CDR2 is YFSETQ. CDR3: CASSLGLDSLREAFF. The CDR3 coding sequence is TGCGCCAGCAGCTTGGGCCTGGACAGCCTCCGCGAAGCTTTCTTT.

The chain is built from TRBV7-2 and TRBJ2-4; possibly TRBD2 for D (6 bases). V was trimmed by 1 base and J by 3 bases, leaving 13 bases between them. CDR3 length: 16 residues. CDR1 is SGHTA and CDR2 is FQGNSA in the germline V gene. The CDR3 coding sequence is TGTGCCAGCAGCTTAGTAGGAGGGTTTGGCAAAAACATTCAGTACTTC. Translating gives CASSLVGGFGKNIQYF.

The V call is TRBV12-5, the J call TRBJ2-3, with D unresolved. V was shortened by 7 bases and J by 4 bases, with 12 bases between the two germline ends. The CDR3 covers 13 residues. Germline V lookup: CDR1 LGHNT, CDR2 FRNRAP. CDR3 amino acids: CASARGPADTQYF. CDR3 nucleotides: TGTGCTAGTGCCCGAGGCCCGGCAGATACGCAGTATTTT.

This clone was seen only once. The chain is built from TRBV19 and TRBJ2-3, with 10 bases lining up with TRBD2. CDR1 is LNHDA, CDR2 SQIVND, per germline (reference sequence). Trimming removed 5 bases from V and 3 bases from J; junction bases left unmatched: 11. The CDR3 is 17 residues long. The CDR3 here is CASSRGVASGSTDTQYF. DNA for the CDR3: TGTGCCAGTAGTCGGGGGGTGGCTAGCGGGAGTACAGATACGCAGTATTTT.

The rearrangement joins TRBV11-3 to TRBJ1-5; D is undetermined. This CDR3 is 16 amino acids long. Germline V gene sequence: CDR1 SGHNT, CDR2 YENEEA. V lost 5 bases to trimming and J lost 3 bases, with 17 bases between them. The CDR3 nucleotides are TGTGCCAGCAGCCCCCAACCCTGGTGGCCCAATCAGCCCCAGCATTTT. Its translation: CASSPQPWWPNQPQHF. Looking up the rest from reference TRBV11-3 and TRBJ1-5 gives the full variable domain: EAGVVQSPRYKIIEKKQPVAFWCNPISGHNTLYWYLQNLGQGPELLIRYENEEAVDDSQLPKDRFSAERLKGVDSTLKIQPAELGDSAVYLCASSPQPWWPNQPQHFGDGTRLSIL.

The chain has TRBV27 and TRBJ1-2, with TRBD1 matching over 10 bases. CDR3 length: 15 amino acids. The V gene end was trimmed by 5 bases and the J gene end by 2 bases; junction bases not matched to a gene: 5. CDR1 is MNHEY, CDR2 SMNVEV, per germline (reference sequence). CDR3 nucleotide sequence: TGTGCCAGCAGTGCCCCGGGACAGGGGAACTATGGCTACACCTTC. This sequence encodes CASSAPGQGNYGYTF.

CDR3 DNA: TGCGCCAGCAGCTTGGGGGCGGAGGGCACTGAAGCTTTCTTT. It translates to CASSLGAEGTEAFF. This rearrangement joins TRBV5-1 to TRBJ1-1; D ambiguous. The CDR3 extends over 14 amino acids. Germline values: CDR1 SGHRS, CDR2 YFSETQ. V was pared by 0 bases and J by 4 bases, with 10 bases between.

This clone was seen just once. The CDR3 sequence: CASSSQGAYSNQPQHF. The CDR3 DNA is TGTGCCAGCAGTTCTCAGGGGGCCTATAGCAATCAGCCCCAGCATTTT. This sequence joins TRBV27 and TRBJ1-5, with 8 nucleotides matching TRBD1. V lost 4 bases, J lost 0 bases, and 5 bases stayed unmatched. This CDR3 is built from 16 residues. Per germline, CDR1 MNHEY and CDR2 SMNVEV (reference sequence).

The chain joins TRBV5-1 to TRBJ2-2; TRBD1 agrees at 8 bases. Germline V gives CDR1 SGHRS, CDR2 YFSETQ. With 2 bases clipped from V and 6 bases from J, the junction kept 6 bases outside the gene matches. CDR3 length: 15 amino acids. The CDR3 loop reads CASSFLDREAGELFF. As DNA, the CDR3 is TGCGCCAGCAGCTTCCTGGACAGGGAAGCCGGGGAGCTGTTTTTT.

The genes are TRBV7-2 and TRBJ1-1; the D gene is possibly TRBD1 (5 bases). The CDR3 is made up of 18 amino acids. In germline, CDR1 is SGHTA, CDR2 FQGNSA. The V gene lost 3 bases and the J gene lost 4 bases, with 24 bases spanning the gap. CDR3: CASSLGRGVGGSRTEAFF. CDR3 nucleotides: TGTGCCAGCAGCTTGGGACGAGGTGTCGGGGGGTCGCGCACTGAAGCTTTCTTT. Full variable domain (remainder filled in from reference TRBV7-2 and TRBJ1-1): GAGVSQSPSNKVTEKGKDVELRCDPISGHTALYWYRQSLGQGLEFLIYFQGNSAPDKSGLPSDRFSAERTGGSVSTLTIQRTQQEDSAVYLCASSLGRGVGGSRTEAFFGQGTRLTVV.

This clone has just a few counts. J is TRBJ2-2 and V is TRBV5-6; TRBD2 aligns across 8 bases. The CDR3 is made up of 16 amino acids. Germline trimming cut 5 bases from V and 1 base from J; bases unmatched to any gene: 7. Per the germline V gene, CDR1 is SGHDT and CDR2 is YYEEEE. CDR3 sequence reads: CASRPRTSRNTGELFF. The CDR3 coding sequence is TGTGCCAGCAGACCCCGGACTAGCCGGAACACCGGGGAGCTGTTTTTT.

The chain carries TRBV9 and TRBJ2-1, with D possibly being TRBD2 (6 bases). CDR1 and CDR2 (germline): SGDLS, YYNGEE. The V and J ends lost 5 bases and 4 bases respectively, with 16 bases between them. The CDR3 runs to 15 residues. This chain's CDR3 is CASSRSSVIYNEQFF. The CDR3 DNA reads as TGTGCCAGCAGTCGGTCTAGCGTCATTTACAATGAGCAGTTCTTC. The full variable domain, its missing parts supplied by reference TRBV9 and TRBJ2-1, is DSGVTQTPKHLITATGQRVTLRCSPRSGDLSVYWYQQSLDQGLQFLIQYYNGEERAKGNILERFSAQQFPDLHSELNLSSLELGDSALYFCASSRSSVIYNEQFFGPGTRLTVL.

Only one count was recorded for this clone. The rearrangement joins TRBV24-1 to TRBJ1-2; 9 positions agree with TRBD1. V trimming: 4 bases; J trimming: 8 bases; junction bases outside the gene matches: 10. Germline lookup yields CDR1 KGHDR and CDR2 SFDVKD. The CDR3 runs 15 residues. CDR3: CATSEQGQGPRGYTF. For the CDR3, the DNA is TGTGCCACCAGTGAACAGGGACAGGGCCCACGGGGCTACACCTTC.

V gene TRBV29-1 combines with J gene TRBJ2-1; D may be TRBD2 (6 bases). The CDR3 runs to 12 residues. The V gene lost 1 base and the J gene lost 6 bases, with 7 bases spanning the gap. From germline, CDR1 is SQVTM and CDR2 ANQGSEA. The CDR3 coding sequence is TGCAGCGTTGAAGGGGGGGTCAATGAGCAGTTCTTC. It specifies CSVEGGVNEQFF.

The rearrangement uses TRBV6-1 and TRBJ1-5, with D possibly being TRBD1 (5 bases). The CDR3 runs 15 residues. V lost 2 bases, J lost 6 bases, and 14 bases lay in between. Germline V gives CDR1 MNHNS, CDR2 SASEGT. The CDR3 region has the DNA TGTGCCAGCAGTGAAAGGAGGGACCCAGGTCAGCCCCAGCATTTT. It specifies CASSERRDPGQPQHF.

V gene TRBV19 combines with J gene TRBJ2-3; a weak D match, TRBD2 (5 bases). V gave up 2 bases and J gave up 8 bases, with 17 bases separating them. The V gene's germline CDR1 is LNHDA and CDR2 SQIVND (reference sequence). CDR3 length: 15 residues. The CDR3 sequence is CASSIKGLGRGTQYF. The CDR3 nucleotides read TGTGCCAGTAGTATAAAGGGCCTCGGCCGGGGTACGCAGTATTTT.

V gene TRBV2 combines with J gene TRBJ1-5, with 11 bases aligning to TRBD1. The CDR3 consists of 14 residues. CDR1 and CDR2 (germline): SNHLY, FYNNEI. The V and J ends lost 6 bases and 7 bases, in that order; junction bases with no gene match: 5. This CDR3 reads CASSGQGAWQPQHF. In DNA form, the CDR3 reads TGTGCCAGCAGCGGACAGGGGGCCTGGCAGCCCCAGCATTTT.

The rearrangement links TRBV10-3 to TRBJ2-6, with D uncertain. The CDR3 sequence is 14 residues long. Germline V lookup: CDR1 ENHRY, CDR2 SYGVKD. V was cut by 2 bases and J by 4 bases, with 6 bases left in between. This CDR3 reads CAISEPPGANVLTF. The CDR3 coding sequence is TGTGCCATCAGTGAGCCCCCGGGGGCCAACGTCCTGACTTTC.

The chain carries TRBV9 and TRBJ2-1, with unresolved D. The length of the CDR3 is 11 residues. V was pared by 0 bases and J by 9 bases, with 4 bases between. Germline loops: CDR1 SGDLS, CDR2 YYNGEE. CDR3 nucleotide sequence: TGTGCCAGCAGCGTAGATAGTGAGCAGTTCTTC. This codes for CASSVDSEQFF.

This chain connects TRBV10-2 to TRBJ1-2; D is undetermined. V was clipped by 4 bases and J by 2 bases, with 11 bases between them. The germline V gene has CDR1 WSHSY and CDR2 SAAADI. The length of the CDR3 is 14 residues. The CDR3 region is CASSAQAENYGYTF. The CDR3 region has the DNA TGCGCCAGCAGTGCCCAGGCAGAAAACTATGGCTACACCTTC.

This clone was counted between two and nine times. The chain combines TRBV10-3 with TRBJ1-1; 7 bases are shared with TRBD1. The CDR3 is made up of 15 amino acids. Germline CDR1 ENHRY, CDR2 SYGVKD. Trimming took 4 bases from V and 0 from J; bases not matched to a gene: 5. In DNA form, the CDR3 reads TGTGCCATCAGTGCGGGACAGACCATGAACACTGAAGCTTTCTTT. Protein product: CAISAGQTMNTEAFF.